This T cell receptor (beta chain) emerged from a study of T cells in localized non-small cell lung cancer. Overall study findings and caveats: A higher density of T cells in blood coincided with extended overall survival. Highest T cell clonality was seen in uninvolved adjacent lung, surpassing that measured in tumor. For the top 100 tumor clones, a median about 50 also appeared in adjacent lung. Heterogeneity is still possible, as just one tumor region was sequenced.

The data were produced by immunoSEQ multiplex PCR, yet TCRdb's version contains in-frame clones alone and is incomplete. The table includes fewer than 40,000 clones, about nine tenths detected once. CDR3 length: 14 residues. Germline V gene data show CDR1 as MDHEN and CDR2 as SYDVKM. Trimming stripped 1 base from V and 0 bases from J, with 4 bases between. Comments on this clone: What it binds is unknown.

The sample in question was peripheral blood, obtained before any cancer treatment. This chain joins TRBV28 and TRBJ1-5; no definite D call. The receptor was isolated from a male donor aged 60 or older with stage III lung adenocarcinoma. CDR3 amino acids: CASSLLGSNQPQHF. CDR3 DNA: TGTGCCAGCAGTTTATTGGGTAGCAATCAGCCCCAGCATTTT.